This passage covers 27 T cell receptor beta chains from one sample sequenced in a study of T cells in tuberculosis. Cells were sorted from thawed PBMC rested overnight and stained with GMM-loaded CD1B tetramer, viability dye and anti-CD3. The CD1B tetramers carried C32 glucose monomycolate purified from Rhodococcus equi. Profiling relied on immunoSEQ multiplex PCR, and the TCRdb table lists in-frame clones only, not all of them. The data contain about 59,000 clones, 65% to 90% of them seen just once; the ten biggest clones take up roughly 13%. The sample was CD1b-GMM tetramer-negative cells sorted from PBMCs. The receptor source for this set is an adult woman with latent tuberculosis.

The chain is built from TRBV9 and TRBJ1-2, with 9 bases identical to TRBD1. The CDR3 consists of 14 residues. Per the germline V gene, CDR1 is SGDLS and CDR2 is YYNGEE. V shed 3 bases and J 5 bases; nucleotides not matched to a gene: 5. The CDR3 loop is CASSADRGEYGYTF. Written as DNA, the CDR3 is TGTGCCAGCAGCGCAGACAGGGGGGAATATGGCTACACCTTC.

V gene TRBV7-9 combines with J gene TRBJ2-6, with 7 bases lining up with TRBD2. With 4 bases clipped from V and 2 bases from J, the junction kept 5 bases outside the gene matches. This CDR3 spans 16 amino acids. Germline CDR1 SEHNR, CDR2 FQNEAQ (reference sequence). CDR3 protein: CASSSKRDTGANVLTF. The DNA for the CDR3 is TGTGCCAGCAGCTCCAAGCGGGATACTGGGGCCAACGTCCTGACTTTC.

The chain couples TRBV2 to TRBJ1-2, with 7 bases aligning to TRBD1. This CDR3 contains 13 residues. The ends lost 4 bases at V and 3 bases at J; junction bases unmatched: 2. Germline V gene data show CDR1 as SNHLY and CDR2 as FYNNEI. In DNA form, the CDR3 reads TGTGCCAGCAGTGTACAGGGGTACTATGGCTACACCTTC. This codes for CASSVQGYYGYTF.

The rearrangement uses TRBV19 and TRBJ2-5; 10 nucleotides line up with TRBD1. Looked up from germline, CDR1 is LNHDA and CDR2 is SQIVND (reference sequence). The CDR3 is made up of 15 amino acids. Trimming at V came to 6 bases and at J to 2 bases, leaving 6 bases not matched to a gene. CDR3 region: CASRVGQGGQETQYF. The DNA of the CDR3 is TGTGCCAGTAGAGTCGGACAGGGGGGACAAGAGACCCAGTACTTC.

This clone appeared a few times. CDR3: CASSPVAGAGDEQFF. The CDR3 DNA is TGTGCCAGCTCACCGGTAGCGGGGGCCGGGGATGAGCAGTTCTTC. The rearrangement links TRBV18 to TRBJ2-1; TRBD2 matches at 9 bases. Trimming cost V 3 bases and J 8 bases; bases outside gene matches: 8. There are 15 residues in the CDR3. Germline V gene sequence: CDR1 KGHSH, CDR2 LQKENI.

This sequence joins TRBV21-1 and TRBJ2-7; the table's TRBD1 call for D was not verified on the DNA. TRBV21-1 is annotated as a pseudogene. The CDR3 is 16 amino acids. CDR3 coding DNA: TGTGCCAGCAGCAAACGGCTGGGACAGCGCCGCTACGAGCAGTACTTC. Protein: CASSKRLGQRRYEQYF.

This clone is a singleton in its sample. The chain joins TRBV11-2 to TRBJ2-1, with TRBD1 matching 12 bases. V shed 5 bases, J shed 7 bases, and the junction held 9 bases outside the gene matches. In germline, CDR1 is SGHAT, CDR2 FQNNGV. This CDR3 region has 16 residues. CDR3 residues: CASSNNRDRGLNEQFF. CDR3 nucleotide sequence: TGTGCCAGCAGCAATAACCGGGACAGGGGGCTAAATGAGCAGTTCTTC.

J is TRBJ1-1 and V is TRBV2; D uncertain. The CDR3 covers 13 residues. With 7 bases removed from V and 6 bases from J, the gap between germline ends came to 15 bases. Germline V gene sequence: CDR1 SNHLY, CDR2 FYNNEI. The CDR3 sequence is CASTRPPNAEAFF. CDR3 coding DNA: TGTGCCAGCACCAGGCCCCCCAACGCTGAAGCTTTCTTT.

The rearrangement links TRBV18 to TRBJ2-7; 8 nucleotides match TRBD2. Germline V CDR1 and CDR2: KGHSH, LQKENI. V was pared by 3 bases and J by 4 bases, with 14 bases of the junction left unmatched. CDR3 length: 17 amino acids. CDR3 coding DNA: TGTGCCAGCTCACCCTACCCCGCGGGGGGTCCGTCATACGAGCAGTACTTC. Translation: CASSPYPAGGPSYEQYF.

The count of this clone is one. This chain connects TRBV9 to TRBJ2-5, with 13 nucleotides matching TRBD2. V lost 4 bases, J lost 4 bases, and 4 bases stayed unmatched. This CDR3 has 15 residues. CDR1 and CDR2 (germline): SGDLS, YYNGEE. Written as DNA, the CDR3 is TGTGCCAGCAGCCAGGGACTAGCGGGATCAGAGACCCAGTACTTC. Translation: CASSQGLAGSETQYF.

This rearrangement joins TRBV6-5 to TRBJ1-5; 9 positions agree with TRBD1. The CDR3 has 12 residues. Per the germline V gene, CDR1 is MNHEY and CDR2 is SVGAGI. Trimming removed 8 bases from V and 6 bases from J; junction bases left unmatched: 2. The CDR3 sequence: CASSGQGQPQHF. CDR3 coding DNA: TGTGCCAGCTCGGGACAGGGTCAGCCCCAGCATTTT.

The J gene is TRBJ1-3, the V gene TRBV11-3; tentatively, D is TRBD1 (5 bases). The CDR3 runs 16 residues. CDR1 SGHNT and CDR2 YENEEA come from the germline V gene. Trimming removed 2 bases at V and 2 bases at J, with 13 bases between. The CDR3 DNA reads as TGTGCCAGCAGCTTATCCCCGGGCAGGGCTGGAAACACCATATATTTT. This encodes CASSLSPGRAGNTIYF.

J is TRBJ2-6 and V is TRBV6-1; the match to TRBD2 covers 9 bases. The CDR3 totals 20 residues. In germline, CDR1 is MNHNS, CDR2 SASEGT. With V trimmed by 0 bases and J by 3 bases, 12 bases remained unmatched. CDR3 in DNA: TGTGCCAGCAGTGAAGCGTCTAGCGGGGCCCAGTCCCTTGGGGCCAACGTCCTGACTTTC. Its translation is CASSEASSGAQSLGANVLTF.

In this sample, this clone turned up a few times. The gene calls are TRBV6-6 and TRBJ1-5; no firm D call. CDR1 is MNHNY, CDR2 SVGAGI, per germline (reference sequence). V lost 11 bases and J 3 bases, leaving 14 bases between the germline ends. CDR3 size: 13 residues. The CDR3 sequence: CALGRDANQPQHF. CDR3 nucleotides: TGTGCCCTCGGGAGGGATGCCAATCAGCCCCAGCATTTT.

The rearrangement links TRBV5-4 to TRBJ1-3, with TRBD1 matching over 8 bases. With V trimmed by 0 bases and J by 3 bases, 2 bases remained unmatched. The CDR3 loop spans 15 amino acids. CDR1 is SGHNT and CDR2 is YYREEE in the germline V gene (reference sequence). CDR3 sequence: CASSLAGQGGNTIYF. The CDR3 region has the DNA TGTGCCAGCAGCTTGGCCGGACAGGGTGGAAACACCATATATTTT.

This clone has only a few counts. The V and J genes are TRBV27 and TRBJ2-7, with TRBD1 identical over 7 bases. V lost 5 bases and J lost 2; bases outside the gene matches: 6. Germline V gives CDR1 MNHEY, CDR2 SMNVEV (reference sequence). The CDR3 runs to 14 residues. CDR3 sequence (DNA): TGTGCCAGCAGTAGACAGGGTGGCGCCTACGAGCAGTACTTC. It is translated as CASSRQGGAYEQYF.

CDR3 bases: TGTGCCAGCAGCGTAGATCCCAGGGCCCATGAGCAGTTCTTC. Translation gives CASSVDPRAHEQFF. The V call is TRBV9, the J call TRBJ2-1; the D gene is possibly TRBD1 (5 bases). In germline, CDR1 is SGDLS, CDR2 YYNGEE. This CDR3 region has 14 residues. The V and J ends lost 0 bases and 8 bases respectively, with 12 bases between them.

This clone came up a few times. V gene TRBV6-5 combines with J gene TRBJ2-7; 10 bases are a match to TRBD2. Trimming at V came to 5 bases and at J to 5 bases, leaving 9 bases not matched to a gene. This CDR3 is built from 15 residues. The germline V gene has CDR1 MNHEY and CDR2 SVGAGI. For the CDR3, the DNA is TGTGCCAGCAGTCCTCTAATAGCGGGAGGCAACGAGCAGTACTTC. It encodes CASSPLIAGGNEQYF.

The chain is built from TRBV28 and TRBJ2-5; the match to TRBD2 covers 10 bases. The CDR3 spans 16 residues. The ends lost 3 bases at V and 7 bases at J; junction bases unmatched: 11. Per the germline V gene, CDR1 is MDHEN and CDR2 is SYDVKM. CDR3 residues: CASSFAGLAFRPTQYF. The CDR3, as DNA: TGTGCCAGCAGTTTCGCGGGACTAGCGTTTAGACCGACCCAGTACTTC.

The V call is TRBV10-3, the J call TRBJ2-2; 15 bases are shared with TRBD2. The J segment lost 1 base and the V segment lost 2 bases, leaving 5 bases of the junction unmatched. The CDR3 has 19 amino acids. The germline CDR1 and CDR2 sequences are ENHRY and SYGVKD. CDR3 in DNA: TGTGCCATCAGTGAGCTTGGACTAGCGGGGGGGTTGAACACCGGGGAGCTGTTTTTT. Protein sequence: CAISELGLAGGLNTGELFF.

This chain links TRBV7-2 with TRBJ2-2; 8 nucleotides agree with TRBD2. J lost 4 bases, V lost 9 bases, and 7 bases had no gene match. The CDR3 contains 14 residues. Germline loops: CDR1 SGHTA, CDR2 FQGNSA. The CDR3 DNA is TGTGCCAGTTCGAACGGGGGGGCCACCGGGGAGCTGTTTTTT. Its protein is CASSNGGATGELFF.

This clone has just a few counts. J is TRBJ1-2 and V is TRBV4-1, with D possibly TRBD1 on 5 matching bases. Germline V gene data show CDR1 as MGHRA and CDR2 as YSYEKL. V lost 2 bases to trimming and J lost 6 bases, with 16 bases between them. The CDR3 contains 15 residues. In nucleotides, the CDR3 is TGCGCCAGCAGCCAACCCGACAGACCACACAATGGCTACACCTTC. It is translated as CASSQPDRPHNGYTF.

The chain joins TRBV18 to TRBJ1-4; a weak D match, TRBD1 (5 bases). This CDR3 is 13 amino acids long. The V end lost 6 bases, the J end lost 2 bases, and 7 bases lay between the germline ends. Germline loops: CDR1 KGHSH, CDR2 LQKENI. CDR3 in amino acids: CASSRQTNEKLFF. DNA of the CDR3: TGTGCCAGCTCTCGACAGACTAATGAAAAACTGTTTTTT.

The V gene is TRBV19, the J gene TRBJ1-4; D is perhaps TRBD1 (6 bases). This CDR3 spans 17 amino acids. Germline values: CDR1 LNHDA, CDR2 SQIVND (reference sequence). The V end was cut by 6 bases, the J end by 8 bases, with 25 bases between. The CDR3 nucleotides read TGTGCCAGTAGCGACGGTCTTTGGACAGCCGGGGTGGAAAAACTGTTTTTT. Residues: CASSDGLWTAGVEKLFF.

This chain joins TRBV9 and TRBJ2-3, with 8 bases lining up with TRBD2. Germline CDR1 is SGDLS and CDR2 is YYNGEE. V lost 3 bases, J lost 3 bases, and 9 bases stayed unmatched. The CDR3 has 16 residues. This CDR3 is CASSEPGGAPTDTQYF. The CDR3 coding sequence is TGTGCCAGCAGCGAGCCCGGGGGGGCGCCGACAGATACGCAGTATTTT.

The rearrangement links TRBV27 to TRBJ1-1; 8 positions agree with TRBD1. The CDR3 totals 14 residues. V trimming: 6 bases; J trimming: 5 bases; junction bases outside the gene matches: 8. Germline values: CDR1 MNHEY, CDR2 SMNVEV (reference sequence). The CDR3 DNA reads TGTGCCAGCAGATCAAACAGGGGGGGGACTGAAGCTTTCTTT. Translating gives CASRSNRGGTEAFF.

This rearrangement joins TRBV21-1 to TRBJ1-2; the table's D call TRBD1 went unverified against the DNA. TRBV21-1 is an annotated pseudogene. The CDR3 consists of 13 residues. The CDR3 DNA is TGTGCCAGCAGCCCTGGGCGCGCCCGGGGCTACACCTTC. Its translation is CASSPGRARGYTF.